The 7 T cell receptor beta chains reported below all come from one sample, sequenced in a study of cytomegalovirus exposure and HLA in healthy donors. 13 Jbeta primers and 60 Vbeta primers were used for the PCR. Sequenced by immunoSEQ multiplex PCR; TCRdb stores in-frame clones only, minus some. The sample shows 110,000 or so clones, over 70% of them seen only once. The sample consisted of PBMCs. Every receptor here comes from a man aged 35 to 55 in good health and CMV-seronegative.

The table lists this clone with a few counts. The chain employs TRBV5-1 and TRBJ2-2, with 7 bases aligning to TRBD2. The CDR3 is 15 residues long. V lost 4 bases to trimming and J lost 4 bases; unmatched junction nucleotides: 7. Germline V lookup: CDR1 SGHRS, CDR2 YFSETQ. CDR3 loop: CASSLGAGLTGELFF. The CDR3 bases are TGCGCCAGCAGCCTAGGAGCGGGGCTCACCGGGGAGCTGTTTTTT.

This clone appeared a few times. This rearrangement joins TRBV7-9 to TRBJ2-1, with 7 bases matching TRBD2. The CDR3 length is 14 residues. CDR1 is SEHNR and CDR2 is FQNEAQ in the germline V gene (reference sequence). V lost 0 bases to trimming and J lost 6 bases; unmatched junction nucleotides: 2. CDR3 loop: CASSLAGGPNEQFF. The CDR3 region has the DNA TGTGCCAGCAGCTTAGCGGGAGGGCCCAATGAGCAGTTCTTC.

V gene TRBV6-5 combines with J gene TRBJ1-3; perhaps TRBD1 as D (6 bases). The length of the CDR3 is 15 residues. Germline CDR1 MNHEY, CDR2 SVGAGI. V gave up 4 bases and J gave up 4 bases, with 14 bases separating them. The CDR3 DNA is TGTGCCAGCAGTTTTACCACAGGGACAGGAAACACCATATATTTT. As protein: CASSFTTGTGNTIYF.

The chain links TRBV5-1 to TRBJ1-6, with D possibly TRBD1 on 6 matching bases. Per the germline V gene, CDR1 is SGHRS and CDR2 is YFSETQ. The CDR3 contains 17 residues. Trimming cost V 0 bases and J 0 bases, with 10 bases left between them. The CDR3 nucleotides are TGCGCCAGCAGCTTGGGGACAGCCAGCTCCTATAATTCACCCCTCCACTTT. It translates to CASSLGTASSYNSPLHF.

CDR3 coding DNA: TGTGCCTGGATTGCCGGGGCTGGAAACACCATATATTTT. It codes for CAWIAGAGNTIYF. The gene calls are TRBV30 and TRBJ1-3; no definite D call. The CDR3 consists of 13 residues. CDR1 GTSNPN and CDR2 SVGIG come from the germline V gene (reference sequence). The germline V and J ends were trimmed by 4 bases and 2 bases, with 9 bases remaining between them.

In its sample, this clone was seen once. Here the CDR3 DNA reads TGTGCCAGCAGCACTGACAGGGGCGGGGCTCAGTACTTC. Its translation: CASSTDRGGAQYF. This chain connects TRBV7-9 to TRBJ2-4, with 8 bases aligning to TRBD1. Trimming removed 5 bases from V and 12 bases from J; junction bases left unmatched: 9. Germline CDR1 is SEHNR and CDR2 is FQNEAQ (reference sequence). The CDR3 length is 13 residues. Full variable domain (remainder filled in from reference TRBV7-9 and TRBJ2-4): DTGVSQNPRHKITKRGQNVTFRCDPISEHNRLYWYRQTLGQGPEFLTYFQNEAQLEKSRLLSDRFSAERPKGSFSTLEIQRTEQGDSAMYLCASSTDRGGAQYFGAGTRLSVL.

The chain has TRBV4-1 and TRBJ2-1; a possible D gene is TRBD2 (6 bases). The CDR3 spans 15 residues. Germline-derived CDR1 and CDR2 are MGHRA and YSYEKL. Between the trimmed V and J ends, which lost 4 bases and 5 bases, there was a span of 15 bases. CDR3 protein: CASSRAEGLNNEQFF. The CDR3 coding sequence is TGCGCCAGCAGCCGGGCGGAGGGCCTTAACAATGAGCAGTTCTTC.